Many counts were recorded for the clone carrying this T cell receptor (beta chain). Its cognate antigen is unknown. TCRdb re-derived calls from the 5' RACE reads in MiXCR, one entry per CDR3 protein. There are about 570,000 distinct CDR3 sequences in the sample; roughly 9.9% occur only once, and 2.5% to 3.5% lies in the top ten. The data were obtained in a study of identical twins. Study findings and constraints: The study based its conclusions on cross-sectional statistical analysis and did not follow the same donors. Weaker excess twin sharing was seen among beta out-of-frame sequences.

A further study also used this sample, focusing on yellow fever vaccine responses in identical twins.

Sequenced input: PBMCs. This sequence was found in a woman in her late teens or twenties in good health.

The CDR3 loop is CASSTRTELPEAFF. CDR3 bases: TGTGCCAGCAGCACCCGGACAGAGCTGCCTGAAGCTTTCTTT. The rearrangement joins TRBV7-2 to TRBJ1-1, with a possible D match to TRBD1 (6 bases). CDR1 is SGHTA, CDR2 FQGNSA, per germline. The CDR3 spans 14 residues. The V and J ends lost 5 bases and 6 bases respectively, with 16 bases between them.